A selection of T cell receptor beta chains follows, all from one sample in a study of beta chain features in type 1 diabetes. The data were produced by immunoSEQ multiplex PCR, yet TCRdb's version contains in-frame clones alone and is incomplete. The profile shows more than 300,000 clones, around 12% of them singletons. Sequencing was performed on naive CD4+ T cells from blood. Receptors originate from a woman younger than 30 with type 1 diabetes. CDR3s include the opening cysteine and the closing phenylalanine or tryptophan. The D gene is left open where the match is weak. Clone size is stated in some rows and not others, as once, few, many or a class when expanded.

TRBJ2-5	TRBV7-2	few	TRBD2	CASSHGGGPHQETQYF	TGTGCCAGCAGTCACGGCGGGGGGCCCCATCAAGAGACCCAGTACTTC
TRBJ2-1	TRBV14	few	.	CASSQRSGGRYYNEQFF	TGTGCCAGCAGCCAGCGATCAGGGGGGAGATACTACAATGAGCAGTTCTTC
TRBJ2-1	TRBV19	.	TRBD2	CASSILAGHNEQFF	TGTGCCAGTAGTATTCTAGCGGGACACAATGAGCAGTTCTTC
TRBJ2-1	TRBV19	.	TRBD2	CASRTTSGDPGYNEQFF	TGTGCCAGTAGAACAACTAGCGGGGACCCGGGGTACAATGAGCAGTTCTTC
TRBJ2-6	TRBV29-1	few	TRBD2	CSVEDRTSSGANVLTF	TGCAGCGTTGAAGATCGGACTAGCTCTGGGGCCAACGTCCTGACTTTC
TRBJ2-3	TRBV7-2	few	.	CASREPSTDTQYF	TGTGCCAGCAGGGAGCCTAGCACAGATACGCAGTATTTT
TRBJ2-7	TRBV4-3	.	TRBD1	CASSPTRQGTYEQYF	TGCGCCAGCAGCCCCACTCGACAGGGGACCTACGAGCAGTACTTC
TRBJ1-2	TRBV19	.	.	CASSIGLGLYGYTF	TGTGCCAGTAGTATAGGACTGGGACTCTATGGCTACACCTTC
TRBJ2-7	TRBV7-9	.	.	CASSPPRQPYEQYF	TGTGCCAGCAGCCCCCCGAGACAGCCCTACGAGCAGTACTTC
TRBJ2-3	TRBV5-1	.	.	CASSLEQISTDTQYF	TGCGCCAGCAGCTTGGAACAGATTTCCACAGATACGCAGTATTTT